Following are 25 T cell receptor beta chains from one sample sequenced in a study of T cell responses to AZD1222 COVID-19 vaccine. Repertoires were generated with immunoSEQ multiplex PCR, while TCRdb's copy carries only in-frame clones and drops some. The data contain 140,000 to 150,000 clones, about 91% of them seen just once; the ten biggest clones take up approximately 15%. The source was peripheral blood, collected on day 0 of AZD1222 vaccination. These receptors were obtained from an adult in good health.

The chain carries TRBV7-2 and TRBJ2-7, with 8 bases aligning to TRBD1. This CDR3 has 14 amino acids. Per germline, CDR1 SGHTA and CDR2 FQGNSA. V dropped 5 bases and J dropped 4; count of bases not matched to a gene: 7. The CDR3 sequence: CASSPGTGNYEQYF. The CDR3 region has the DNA TGTGCCAGCAGCCCCGGGACAGGTAATTACGAGCAGTACTTC.

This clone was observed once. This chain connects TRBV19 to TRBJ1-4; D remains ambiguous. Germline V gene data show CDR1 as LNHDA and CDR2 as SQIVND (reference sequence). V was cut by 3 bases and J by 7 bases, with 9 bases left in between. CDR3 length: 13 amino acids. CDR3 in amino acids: CASSMRRVEKLFF. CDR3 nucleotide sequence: TGTGCCAGTAGTATGCGAAGGGTTGAAAAACTGTTTTTT. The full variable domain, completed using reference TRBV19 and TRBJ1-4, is DGGITQSPKYLFRKEGQNVTLSCEQNLNHDAMYWYRQDPGQGLRLIYYSQIVNDFQKGDIAEGYSVSREKKESFPLTVTSAQKNPTAFYLCASSMRRVEKLFFGSGTQLSVL.

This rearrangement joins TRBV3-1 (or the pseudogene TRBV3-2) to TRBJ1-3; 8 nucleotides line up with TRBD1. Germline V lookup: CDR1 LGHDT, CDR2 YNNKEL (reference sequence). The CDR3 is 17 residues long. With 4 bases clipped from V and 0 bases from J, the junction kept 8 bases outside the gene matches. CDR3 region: CASSRAGTGRSGNTIYF. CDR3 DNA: TGTGCCAGCAGCCGCGCCGGGACAGGTCGCTCTGGAAACACCATATATTTT.

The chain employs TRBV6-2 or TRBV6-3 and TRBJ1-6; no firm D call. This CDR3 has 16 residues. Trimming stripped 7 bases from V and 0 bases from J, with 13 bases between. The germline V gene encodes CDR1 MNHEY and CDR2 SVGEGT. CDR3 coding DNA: TGTGCCAGCAACCCCACACGGAGCTCCTATAATTCACCCCTCCACTTT. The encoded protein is CASNPTRSSYNSPLHF.

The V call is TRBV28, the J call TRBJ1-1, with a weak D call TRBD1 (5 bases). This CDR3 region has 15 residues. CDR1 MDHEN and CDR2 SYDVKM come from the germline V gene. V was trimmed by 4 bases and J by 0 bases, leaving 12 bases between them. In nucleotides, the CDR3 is TGTGCCAGCAGTTCCGGGGCACAGATGAACACTGAAGCTTTCTTT. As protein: CASSSGAQMNTEAFF.

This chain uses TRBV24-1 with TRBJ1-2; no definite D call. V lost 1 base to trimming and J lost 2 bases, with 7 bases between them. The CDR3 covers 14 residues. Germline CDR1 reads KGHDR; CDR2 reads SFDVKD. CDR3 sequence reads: CATSDFHKNYGYTF. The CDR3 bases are TGTGCCACCAGTGATTTCCACAAAAACTATGGCTACACCTTC.

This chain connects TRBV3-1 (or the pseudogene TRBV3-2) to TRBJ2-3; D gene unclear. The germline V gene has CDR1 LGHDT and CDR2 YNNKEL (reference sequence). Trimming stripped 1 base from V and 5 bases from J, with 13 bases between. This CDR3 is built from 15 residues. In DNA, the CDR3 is TGTGCCAGCAGCCAAGCTCCCACCCTGGGAGATACGCAGTATTTT. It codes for CASSQAPTLGDTQYF.

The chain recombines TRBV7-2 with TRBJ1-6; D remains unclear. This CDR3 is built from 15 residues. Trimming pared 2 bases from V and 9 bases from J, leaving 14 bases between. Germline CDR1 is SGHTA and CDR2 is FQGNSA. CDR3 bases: TGTGCCAGCAGCTTACTCCCCTCCACCGGTTCACCCCTCCACTTT. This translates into CASSLLPSTGSPLHF.

CDR3 nucleotides: TGTGCCAGCACCATAGGGGGTAGCTCTGGAAACACCATATATTTT. It specifies CASTIGGSSGNTIYF. V gene TRBV28 combines with J gene TRBJ1-3, with D possibly TRBD1 on 6 matching bases. This CDR3 is 15 amino acids long. Germline V gene sequence: CDR1 MDHEN, CDR2 SYDVKM. V lost 7 bases and J lost 0, with 13 bases in between.

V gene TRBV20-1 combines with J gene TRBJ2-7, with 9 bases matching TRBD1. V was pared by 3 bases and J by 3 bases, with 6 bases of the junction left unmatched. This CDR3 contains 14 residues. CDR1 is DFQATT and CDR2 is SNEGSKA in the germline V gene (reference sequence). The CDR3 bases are TGCAGTGCTAGTTATCCGGGACAGGGCTACGAGCAGTACTTC. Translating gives CSASYPGQGYEQYF.

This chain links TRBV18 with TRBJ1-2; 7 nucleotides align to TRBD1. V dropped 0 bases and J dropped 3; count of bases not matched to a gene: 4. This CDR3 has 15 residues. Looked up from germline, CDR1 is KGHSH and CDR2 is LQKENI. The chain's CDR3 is CASSPPEGGYYGYTF. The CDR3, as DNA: TGTGCCAGCTCACCACCGGAAGGGGGCTACTATGGCTACACCTTC. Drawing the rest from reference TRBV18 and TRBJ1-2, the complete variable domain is NAGVMQNPRHLVRRRGQEARLRCSPMKGHSHVYWYRQLPEEGLKFMVYLQKENIIDESGMPKERFSAEFPKEGPSILRIQQVVRGDSAAYFCASSPPEGGYYGYTFGSGTRLTVV.

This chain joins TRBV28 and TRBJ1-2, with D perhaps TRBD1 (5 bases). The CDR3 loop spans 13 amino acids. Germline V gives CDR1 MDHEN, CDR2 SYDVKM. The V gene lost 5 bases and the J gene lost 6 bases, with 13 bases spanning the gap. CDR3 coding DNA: TGTGCCAGCAGTCCCAGGGTAAAGGATGGCTACACCTTC. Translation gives CASSPRVKDGYTF.

CDR3 loop: CASSSGTGGVYGYTF. CDR3 DNA sequence: TGTGCCAGCAGCTCGGGAACAGGGGGCGTTTATGGCTACACCTTC. The chain combines TRBV7-3 with TRBJ1-2; TRBD1 matches at 9 bases. V was pared by 4 bases and J by 5 bases, with 8 bases of the junction left unmatched. Germline CDR1 SGHTA, CDR2 FQGTGA. This CDR3 comprises 15 residues.

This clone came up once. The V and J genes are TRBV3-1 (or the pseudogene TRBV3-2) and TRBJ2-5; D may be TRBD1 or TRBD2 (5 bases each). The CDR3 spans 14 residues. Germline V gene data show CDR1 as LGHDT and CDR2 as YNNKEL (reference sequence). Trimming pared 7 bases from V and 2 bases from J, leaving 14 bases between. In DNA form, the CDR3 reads TGTGCCAGCAACTTTGGGGGAGAACAAGAGACCCAGTACTTC. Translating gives CASNFGGEQETQYF.

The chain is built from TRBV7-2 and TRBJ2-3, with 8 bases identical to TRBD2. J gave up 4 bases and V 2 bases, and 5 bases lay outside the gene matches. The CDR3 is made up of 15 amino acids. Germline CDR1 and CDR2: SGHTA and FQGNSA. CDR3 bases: TGTGCCAGCAGCTTAAGTCGGACTAGCCCAGATACGCAGTATTTT. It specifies CASSLSRTSPDTQYF. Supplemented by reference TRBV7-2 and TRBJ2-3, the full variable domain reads GAGVSQSPSNKVTEKGKDVELRCDPISGHTALYWYRQSLGQGLEFLIYFQGNSAPDKSGLPSDRFSAERTGGSVSTLTIQRTQQEDSAVYLCASSLSRTSPDTQYFGPGTRLTVL.

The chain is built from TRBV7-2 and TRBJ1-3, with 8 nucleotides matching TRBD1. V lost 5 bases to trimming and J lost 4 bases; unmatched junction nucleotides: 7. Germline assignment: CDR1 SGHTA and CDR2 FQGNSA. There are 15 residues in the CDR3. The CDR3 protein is CASSARQGTGNTIYF. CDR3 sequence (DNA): TGTGCCAGCAGCGCTCGACAGGGGACAGGAAACACCATATATTTT.

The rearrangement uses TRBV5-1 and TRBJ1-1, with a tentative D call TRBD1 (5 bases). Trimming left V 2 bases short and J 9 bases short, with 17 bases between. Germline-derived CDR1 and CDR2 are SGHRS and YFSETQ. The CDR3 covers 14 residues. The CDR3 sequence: CASSFSSGNEQAFF. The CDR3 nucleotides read TGCGCCAGCAGCTTTTCCTCAGGGAACGAGCAAGCTTTCTTT. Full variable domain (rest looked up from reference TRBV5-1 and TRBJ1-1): KAGVTQTPRYLIKTRGQQVTLSCSPISGHRSVSWYQQTPGQGLQFLFEYFSETQRNKGNFPGRFSGRQFSNSRSEMNVSTLELGDSALYLCASSFSSGNEQAFFGQGTRLTVV.

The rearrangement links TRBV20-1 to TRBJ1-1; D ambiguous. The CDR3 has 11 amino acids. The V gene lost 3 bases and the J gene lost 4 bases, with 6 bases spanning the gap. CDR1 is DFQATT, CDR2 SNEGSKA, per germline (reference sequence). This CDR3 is CSASSVTEAFF. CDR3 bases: TGCAGTGCTAGCTCGGTCACTGAAGCTTTCTTT.

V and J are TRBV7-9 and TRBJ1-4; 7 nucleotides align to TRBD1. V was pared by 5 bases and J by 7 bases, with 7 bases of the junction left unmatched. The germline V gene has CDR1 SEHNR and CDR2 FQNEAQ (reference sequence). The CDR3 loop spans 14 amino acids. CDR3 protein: CASSTDRDGEKLFF. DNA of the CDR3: TGTGCCAGCAGCACCGACAGGGACGGTGAAAAACTGTTTTTT. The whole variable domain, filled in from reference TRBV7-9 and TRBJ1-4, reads DTGVSQNPRHKITKRGQNVTFRCDPISEHNRLYWYRQTLGQGPEFLTYFQNEAQLEKSRLLSDRFSAERPKGSFSTLEIQRTEQGDSAMYLCASSTDRDGEKLFFGSGTQLSVL.

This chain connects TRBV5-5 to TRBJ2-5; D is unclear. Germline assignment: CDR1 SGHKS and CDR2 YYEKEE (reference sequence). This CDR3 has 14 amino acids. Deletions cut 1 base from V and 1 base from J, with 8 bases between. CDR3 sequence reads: CASSLQDVQETQYF. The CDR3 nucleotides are TGTGCCAGCAGCTTGCAGGACGTCCAAGAGACCCAGTACTTC.

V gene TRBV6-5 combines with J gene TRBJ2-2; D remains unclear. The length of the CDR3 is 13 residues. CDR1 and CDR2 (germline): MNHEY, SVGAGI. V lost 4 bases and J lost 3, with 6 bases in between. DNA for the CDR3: TGTGCCAGCAGTTCCCTTGACACCGGGGAGCTGTTTTTT. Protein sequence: CASSSLDTGELFF.

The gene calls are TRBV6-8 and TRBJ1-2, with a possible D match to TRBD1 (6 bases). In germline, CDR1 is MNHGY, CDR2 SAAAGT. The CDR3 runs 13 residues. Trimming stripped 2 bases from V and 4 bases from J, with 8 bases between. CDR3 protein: CASSYDRFYGYTF. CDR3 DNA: TGTGCCAGCAGTTACGACAGGTTCTATGGCTACACCTTC.

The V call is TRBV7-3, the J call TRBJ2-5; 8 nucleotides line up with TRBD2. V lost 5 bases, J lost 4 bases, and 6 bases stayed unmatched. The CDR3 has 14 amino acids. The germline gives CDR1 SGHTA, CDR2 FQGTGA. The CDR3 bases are TGTGCCAGCAGCCCTGGACTAGCAGGAGAGACCCAGTACTTC. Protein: CASSPGLAGETQYF.

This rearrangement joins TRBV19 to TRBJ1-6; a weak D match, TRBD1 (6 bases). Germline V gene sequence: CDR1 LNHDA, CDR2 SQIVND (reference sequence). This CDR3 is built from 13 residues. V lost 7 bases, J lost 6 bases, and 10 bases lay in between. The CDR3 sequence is CASKDSANSPLHF. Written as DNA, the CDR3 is TGTGCCAGTAAGGACAGCGCTAATTCACCCCTCCACTTT.

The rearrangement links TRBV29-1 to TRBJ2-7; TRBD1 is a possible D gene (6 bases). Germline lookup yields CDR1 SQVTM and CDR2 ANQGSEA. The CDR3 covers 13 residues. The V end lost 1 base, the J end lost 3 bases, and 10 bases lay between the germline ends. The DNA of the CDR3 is TGCAGCGTTGAAGGTTTACAGGGCTACGAGCAGTACTTC. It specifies CSVEGLQGYEQYF.